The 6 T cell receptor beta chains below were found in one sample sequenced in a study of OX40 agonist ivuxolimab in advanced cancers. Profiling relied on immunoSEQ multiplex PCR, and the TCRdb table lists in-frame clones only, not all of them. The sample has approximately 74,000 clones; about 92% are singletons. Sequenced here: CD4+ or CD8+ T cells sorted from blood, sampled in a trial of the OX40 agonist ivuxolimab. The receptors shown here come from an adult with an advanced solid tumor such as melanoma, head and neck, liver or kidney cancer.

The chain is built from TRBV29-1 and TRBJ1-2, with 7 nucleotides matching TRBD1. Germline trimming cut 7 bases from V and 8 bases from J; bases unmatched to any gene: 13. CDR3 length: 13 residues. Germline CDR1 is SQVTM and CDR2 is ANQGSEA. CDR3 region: CSAATGPYAGYTF. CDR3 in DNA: TGCAGCGCCGCGACAGGGCCGTATGCAGGCTACACCTTC.

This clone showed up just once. The CDR3 protein is CASRLLAGGQFGELFF. The CDR3 nucleotides are TGTGCCAGCAGACTCCTAGCGGGAGGGCAGTTCGGGGAGCTGTTTTTT. The V call is TRBV27, the J call TRBJ2-2, with 12 positions matching TRBD2. CDR1 MNHEY and CDR2 SMNVEV come from the germline V gene (reference sequence). The CDR3 length is 16 residues. V gave up 6 bases and J gave up 7 bases; unmatched junction bases: 9.

The CDR3 loop reads CASLGGFYGYTF. CDR3 in DNA: TGTGCCAGCTTGGGGGGATTCTATGGCTACACCTTC. The gene calls are TRBV5-6 and TRBJ1-2; a possible D gene is TRBD1 (5 bases). V gave up 7 bases and J gave up 4 bases, with 11 bases separating them. Germline assignment: CDR1 SGHDT and CDR2 YYEEEE. The CDR3 runs 12 residues.

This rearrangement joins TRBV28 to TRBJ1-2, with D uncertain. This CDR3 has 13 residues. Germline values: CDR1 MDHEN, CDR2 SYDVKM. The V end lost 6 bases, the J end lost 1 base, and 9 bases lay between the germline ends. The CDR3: CASSPSFNYGYTF. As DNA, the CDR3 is TGTGCCAGCAGCCCCAGTTTTAACTATGGCTACACCTTC.

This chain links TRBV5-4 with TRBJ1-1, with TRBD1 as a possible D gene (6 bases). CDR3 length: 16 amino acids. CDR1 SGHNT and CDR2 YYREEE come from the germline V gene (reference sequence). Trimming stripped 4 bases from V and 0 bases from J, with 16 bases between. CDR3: CASSVGAGQMNTEAFF. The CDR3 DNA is TGTGCCAGCAGCGTGGGGGCTGGACAGATGAACACTGAAGCTTTCTTT. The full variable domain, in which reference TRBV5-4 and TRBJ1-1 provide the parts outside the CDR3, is ETGVTQSPTHLIKTRGQQVTLRCSSQSGHNTVSWYQQALGQGPQFIFQYYREEENGRGNFPPRFSGLQFPNYSSELNVNALELDDSALYLCASSVGAGQMNTEAFFGQGTRLTVV.

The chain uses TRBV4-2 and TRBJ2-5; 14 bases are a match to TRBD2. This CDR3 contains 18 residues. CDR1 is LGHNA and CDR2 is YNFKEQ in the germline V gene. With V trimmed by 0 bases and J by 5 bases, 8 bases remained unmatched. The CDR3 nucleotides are TGTGCCAGCAGCCAAGATGGGACTAGCGGGGGCCCCCCTGAGACCCAGTACTTC. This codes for CASSQDGTSGGPPETQYF.